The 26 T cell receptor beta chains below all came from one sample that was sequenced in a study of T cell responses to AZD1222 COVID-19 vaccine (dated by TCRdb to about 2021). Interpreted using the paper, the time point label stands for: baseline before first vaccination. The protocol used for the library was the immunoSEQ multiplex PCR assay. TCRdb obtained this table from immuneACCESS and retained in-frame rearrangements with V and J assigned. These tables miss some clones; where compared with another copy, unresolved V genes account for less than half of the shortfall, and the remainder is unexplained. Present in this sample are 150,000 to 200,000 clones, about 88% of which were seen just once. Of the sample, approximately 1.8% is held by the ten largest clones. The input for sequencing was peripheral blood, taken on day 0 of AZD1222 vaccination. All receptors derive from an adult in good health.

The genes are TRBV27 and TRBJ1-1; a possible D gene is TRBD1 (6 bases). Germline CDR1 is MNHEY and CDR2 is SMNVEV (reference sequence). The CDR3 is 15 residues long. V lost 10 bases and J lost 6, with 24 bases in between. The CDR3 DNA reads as TGTGCCACCTACGCTCTTTGGGGGGGGGCAGCTGAAGCTTTCTTT. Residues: CATYALWGGAAEAFF.

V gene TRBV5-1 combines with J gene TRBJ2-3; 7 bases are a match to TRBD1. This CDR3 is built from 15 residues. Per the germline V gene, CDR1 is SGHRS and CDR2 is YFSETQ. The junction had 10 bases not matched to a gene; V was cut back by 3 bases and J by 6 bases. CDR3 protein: CASSYRQGRLDTQYF. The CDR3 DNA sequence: TGCGCCAGCAGCTACCGACAGGGACGGTTGGATACGCAGTATTTT.

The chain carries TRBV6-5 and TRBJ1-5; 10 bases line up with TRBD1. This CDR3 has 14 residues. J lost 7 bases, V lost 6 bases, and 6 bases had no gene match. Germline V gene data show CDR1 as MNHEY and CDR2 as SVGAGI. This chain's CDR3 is CASRIGTGVQPQHF. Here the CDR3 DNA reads TGTGCCAGCAGGATCGGGACAGGGGTGCAGCCCCAGCATTTT.

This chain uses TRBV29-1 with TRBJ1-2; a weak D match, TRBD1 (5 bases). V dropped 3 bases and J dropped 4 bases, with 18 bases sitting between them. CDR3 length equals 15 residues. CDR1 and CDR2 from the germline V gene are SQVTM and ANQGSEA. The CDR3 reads CSVELGGGRGYGYTF. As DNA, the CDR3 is TGCAGCGTTGAGCTTGGGGGGGGTCGGGGCTATGGCTACACCTTC.

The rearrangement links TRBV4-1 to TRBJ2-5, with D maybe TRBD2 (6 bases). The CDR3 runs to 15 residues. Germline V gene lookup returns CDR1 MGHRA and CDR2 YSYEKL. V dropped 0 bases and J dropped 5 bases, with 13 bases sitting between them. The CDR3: CASSQDWQEGETQYF. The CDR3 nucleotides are TGCGCCAGCAGCCAAGATTGGCAGGAGGGGGAGACCCAGTACTTC.

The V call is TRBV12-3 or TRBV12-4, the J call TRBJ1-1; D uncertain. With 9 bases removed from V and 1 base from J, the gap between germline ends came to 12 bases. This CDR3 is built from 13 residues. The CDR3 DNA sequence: TGTGCCAGTACTCCGCGTTGGAACACTGAAGCTTTCTTT. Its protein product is CASTPRWNTEAFF.

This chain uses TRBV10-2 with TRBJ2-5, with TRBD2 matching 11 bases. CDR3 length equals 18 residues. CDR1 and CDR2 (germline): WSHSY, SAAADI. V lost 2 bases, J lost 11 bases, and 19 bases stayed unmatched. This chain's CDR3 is CASSERGASGRTGSPQYF. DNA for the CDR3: TGCGCCAGCAGTGAGAGGGGGGCTAGCGGGAGGACTGGGAGTCCTCAGTACTTC.

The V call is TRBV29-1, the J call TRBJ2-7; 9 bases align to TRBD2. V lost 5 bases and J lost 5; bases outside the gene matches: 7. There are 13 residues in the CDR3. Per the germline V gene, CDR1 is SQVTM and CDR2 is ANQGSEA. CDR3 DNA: TGCAGCGTTATAGCGGGAGTAGGAGACGAGCAGTACTTC. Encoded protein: CSVIAGVGDEQYF.

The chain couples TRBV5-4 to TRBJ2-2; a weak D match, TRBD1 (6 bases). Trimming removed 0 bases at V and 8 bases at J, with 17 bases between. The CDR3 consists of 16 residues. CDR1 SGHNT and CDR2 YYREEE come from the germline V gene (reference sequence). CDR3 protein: CASSLDRAALRGELFF. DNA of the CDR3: TGTGCCAGCAGCTTGGACAGGGCGGCTTTAAGGGGGGAGCTGTTTTTT.

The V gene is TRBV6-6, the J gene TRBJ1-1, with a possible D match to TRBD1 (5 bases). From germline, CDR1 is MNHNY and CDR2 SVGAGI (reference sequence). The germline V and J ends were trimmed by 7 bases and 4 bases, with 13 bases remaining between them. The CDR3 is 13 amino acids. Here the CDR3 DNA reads TGTGCCAGCACCGGTCAGGGTGGCACTGAAGCTTTCTTT. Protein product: CASTGQGGTEAFF.

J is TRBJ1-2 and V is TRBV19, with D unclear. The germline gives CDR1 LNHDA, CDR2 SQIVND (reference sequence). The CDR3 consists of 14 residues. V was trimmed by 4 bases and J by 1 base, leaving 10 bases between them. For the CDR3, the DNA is TGTGCCAGTAGTAGACGAGGATATAACTATGGCTACACCTTC. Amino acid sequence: CASSRRGYNYGYTF.

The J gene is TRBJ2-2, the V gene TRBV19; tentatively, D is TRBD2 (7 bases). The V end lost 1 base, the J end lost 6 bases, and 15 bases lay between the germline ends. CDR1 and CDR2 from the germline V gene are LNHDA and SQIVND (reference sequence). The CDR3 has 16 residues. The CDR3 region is CASSIVWGGPSGELFF. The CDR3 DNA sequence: TGTGCCAGTAGTATAGTATGGGGGGGCCCATCCGGGGAGCTGTTTTTT.

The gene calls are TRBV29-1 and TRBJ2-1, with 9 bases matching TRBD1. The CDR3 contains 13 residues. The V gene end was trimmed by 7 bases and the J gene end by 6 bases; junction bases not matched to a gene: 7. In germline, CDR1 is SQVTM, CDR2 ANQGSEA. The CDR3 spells CSGAWTGVNEQFF. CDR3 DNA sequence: TGCAGCGGGGCATGGACAGGGGTCAATGAGCAGTTCTTC.

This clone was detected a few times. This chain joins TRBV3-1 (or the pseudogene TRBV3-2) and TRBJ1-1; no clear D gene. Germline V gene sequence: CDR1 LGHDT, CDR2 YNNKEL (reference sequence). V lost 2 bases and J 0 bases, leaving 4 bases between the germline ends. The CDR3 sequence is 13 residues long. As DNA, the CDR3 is TGTGCCAGCAGCCAAATCCTGAACACTGAAGCTTTCTTT. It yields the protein CASSQILNTEAFF.

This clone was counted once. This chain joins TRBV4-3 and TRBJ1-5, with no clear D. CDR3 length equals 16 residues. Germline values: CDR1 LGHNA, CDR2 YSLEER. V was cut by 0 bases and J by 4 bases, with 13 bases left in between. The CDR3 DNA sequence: TGCGCCAGCAGCCAAGATTTGGGTTTCGGAAATCAGCCCCAGCATTTT. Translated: CASSQDLGFGNQPQHF.

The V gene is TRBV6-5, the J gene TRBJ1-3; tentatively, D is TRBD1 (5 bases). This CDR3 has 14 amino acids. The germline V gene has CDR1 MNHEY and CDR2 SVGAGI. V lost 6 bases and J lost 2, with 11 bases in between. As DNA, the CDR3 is TGTGCCAGCAGGCTTGGGGGACCTGGAAACACCATATATTTT. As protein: CASRLGGPGNTIYF.

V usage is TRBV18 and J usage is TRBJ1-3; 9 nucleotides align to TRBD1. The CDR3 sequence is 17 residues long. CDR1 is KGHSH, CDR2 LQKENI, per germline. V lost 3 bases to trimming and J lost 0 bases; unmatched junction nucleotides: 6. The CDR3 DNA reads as TGTGCCAGCTCACCGGAGGGACAGGGCCTCTCTGGAAACACCATATATTTT. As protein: CASSPEGQGLSGNTIYF.

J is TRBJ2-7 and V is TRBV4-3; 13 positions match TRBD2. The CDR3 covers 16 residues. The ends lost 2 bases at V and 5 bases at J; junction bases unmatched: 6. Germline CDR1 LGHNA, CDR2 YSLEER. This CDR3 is CASSQSGTSGTNEQYF. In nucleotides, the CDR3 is TGCGCCAGCAGCCAATCCGGGACTAGCGGGACGAACGAGCAGTACTTC.

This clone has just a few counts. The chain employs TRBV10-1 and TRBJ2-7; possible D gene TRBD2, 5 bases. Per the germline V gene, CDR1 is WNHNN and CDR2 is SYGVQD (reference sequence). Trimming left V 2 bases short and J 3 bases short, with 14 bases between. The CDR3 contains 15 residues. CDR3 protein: CASSERMRADYEQYF. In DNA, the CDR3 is TGCGCCAGCAGTGAGCGGATGCGGGCCGACTACGAGCAGTACTTC.

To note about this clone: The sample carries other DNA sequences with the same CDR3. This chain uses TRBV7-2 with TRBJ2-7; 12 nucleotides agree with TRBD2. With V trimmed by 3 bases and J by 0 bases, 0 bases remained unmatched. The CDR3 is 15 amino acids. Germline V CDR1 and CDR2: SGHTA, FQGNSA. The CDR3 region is CASSLTSGSSYEQYF. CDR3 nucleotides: TGTGCCAGCAGCTTGACTAGCGGGAGCTCCTACGAGCAGTACTTC.

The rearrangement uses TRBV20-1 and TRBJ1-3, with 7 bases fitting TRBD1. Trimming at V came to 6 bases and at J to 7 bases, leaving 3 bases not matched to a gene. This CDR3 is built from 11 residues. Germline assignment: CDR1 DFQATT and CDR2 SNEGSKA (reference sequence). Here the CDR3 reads CSAQGGNTIYF. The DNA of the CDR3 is TGCAGTGCCCAGGGGGGGAACACCATATATTTT.

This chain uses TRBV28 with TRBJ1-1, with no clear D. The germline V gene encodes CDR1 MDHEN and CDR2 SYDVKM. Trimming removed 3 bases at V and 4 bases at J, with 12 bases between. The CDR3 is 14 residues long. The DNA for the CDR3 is TGTGCCAGCAGTTTCCCGCTCGGAGTCACTGAAGCTTTCTTT. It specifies CASSFPLGVTEAFF.

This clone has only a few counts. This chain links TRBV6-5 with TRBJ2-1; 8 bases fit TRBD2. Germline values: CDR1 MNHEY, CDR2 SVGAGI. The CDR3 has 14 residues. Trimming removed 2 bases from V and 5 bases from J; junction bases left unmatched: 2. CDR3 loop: CASSYRLANNEQFF. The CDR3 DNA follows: TGTGCCAGCAGTTACAGACTAGCGAACAATGAGCAGTTCTTC.

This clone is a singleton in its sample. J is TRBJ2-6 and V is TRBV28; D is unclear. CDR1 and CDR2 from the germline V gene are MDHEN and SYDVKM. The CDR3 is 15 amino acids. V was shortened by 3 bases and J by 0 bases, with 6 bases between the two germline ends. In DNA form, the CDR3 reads TGTGCCAGCAGTTTTAGTGGCTCTGGGGCCAACGTCCTGACTTTC. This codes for CASSFSGSGANVLTF.

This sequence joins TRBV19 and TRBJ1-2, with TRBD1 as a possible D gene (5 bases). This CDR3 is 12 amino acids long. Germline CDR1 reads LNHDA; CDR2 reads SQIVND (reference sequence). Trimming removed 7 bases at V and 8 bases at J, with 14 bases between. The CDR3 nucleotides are TGTGCCAGTACAGGGCGCTATCGGGGCTACACCTTC. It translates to CASTGRYRGYTF.

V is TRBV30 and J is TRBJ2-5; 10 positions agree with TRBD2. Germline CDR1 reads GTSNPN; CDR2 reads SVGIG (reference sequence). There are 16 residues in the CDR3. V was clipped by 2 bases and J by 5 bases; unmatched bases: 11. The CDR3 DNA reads TGTGCCTGGAGTAGGACAGCGGGAGGGTTGCGGGAGACCCAGTACTTC. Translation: CAWSRTAGGLRETQYF. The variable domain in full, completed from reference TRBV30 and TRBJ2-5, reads SQTIHQWPATLVQPVGSPLSLECTVEGTSNPNLYWYRQAAGRGLQLLFYSVGIGQISSEVPQNLSASRPQDRQFILSSKKLLLSDSGFYLCAWSRTAGGLRETQYFGPGTRLLVL.